The 27 T cell receptor beta chains in this list originate from one sample, sequenced in a study of T cells in localized non-small cell lung cancer. Method: immunoSEQ multiplex PCR; TCRdb's copy keeps in-frame clones and lacks some. Of 61,000 or so clones listed, 86% were seen once; the top ten hold 5.2%. The material sequenced was peripheral blood, taken before any cancer treatment. The receptor set was obtained from a woman aged 35-75 years with stage I lung adenocarcinoma.

This chain uses TRBV16 with TRBJ1-5, with D maybe TRBD1 (5 bases). V dropped 2 bases and J dropped 7 bases, with 12 bases sitting between them. CDR3 size: 14 residues. In germline, CDR1 is KGHSY, CDR2 FQNENV. In DNA form, the CDR3 reads TGTGCCAGCAGCCAAGGCGGGACGGGGCAGCCCCAGCATTTT. This sequence encodes CASSQGGTGQPQHF.

The count of this clone is one. This sequence joins TRBV6-1 and TRBJ2-6; D uncertain. Germline values: CDR1 MNHNS, CDR2 SASEGT. There are 13 residues in the CDR3. Between the trimmed V and J ends, which lost 8 bases and 3 bases, there was a span of 8 bases. CDR3: CASGVGGANVLTF. The CDR3 DNA reads TGTGCCAGCGGGGTTGGTGGGGCCAACGTCCTGACTTTC.

The chain employs TRBV21-1 and TRBJ1-3. TRBV21-1 has pseudogene status. The CDR3 length is 16 residues. CDR3 sequence reads: CASSKAPGGSGNTIYF. In DNA, the CDR3 is TGTGCCAGCAGCAAAGCTCCGGGGGGCTCTGGAAACACCATATATTTT.

The chain has TRBV6-5 and TRBJ1-2; D is perhaps TRBD1 (6 bases). This CDR3 spans 13 amino acids. V was pared by 4 bases and J by 6 bases, with 12 bases between. Germline V gives CDR1 MNHEY, CDR2 SVGAGI. CDR3 amino acids: CASSLQGDHGYTF. Here the CDR3 DNA reads TGTGCCAGCAGTTTACAGGGAGACCATGGCTACACCTTC.

The rearrangement uses TRBV11-2 and TRBJ1-1; 8 bases fit TRBD1. This CDR3 is 15 amino acids long. Germline trimming cut 0 bases from V and 7 bases from J; bases unmatched to any gene: 7. The germline CDR1 and CDR2 sequences are SGHAT and FQNNGV. CDR3 nucleotides: TGTGCCAGCAGCTTAGAAGGGCAGGGGGCCCATGAAGCTTTCTTT. Amino acid sequence: CASSLEGQGAHEAFF.

The J gene is TRBJ1-5, the V gene TRBV27, with D perhaps matching TRBD1 (6 bases). CDR3 size: 17 residues. V was pared by 5 bases and J by 2 bases, with 19 bases between. Germline V gene lookup returns CDR1 MNHEY and CDR2 SMNVEV (reference sequence). Here the CDR3 reads CASSTGSGPGGNQPQHF. The CDR3 bases are TGTGCCAGCAGTACAGGGAGCGGGCCCGGCGGCAATCAGCCCCAGCATTTT.

A word on this clone: This CDR3 is also generated by other DNA sequences in the sample. The chain links TRBV11-3 to TRBJ2-1; 11 bases are a match to TRBD2. The germline gives CDR1 SGHNT, CDR2 YENEEA. This CDR3 contains 15 residues. Trimming cost V 6 bases and J 1 base; bases outside gene matches: 2. CDR3 residues: CASSPSGGSYNEQFF. Written as DNA, the CDR3 is TGTGCCAGCAGTCCTAGCGGGGGGTCCTACAATGAGCAGTTCTTC.

J is TRBJ1-1 and V is TRBV10-3; D is uncertain. The CDR3 loop spans 15 amino acids. The germline V and J ends were trimmed by 0 bases and 0 bases, with 8 bases remaining between them. Germline V CDR1 and CDR2: ENHRY, SYGVKD. This chain's CDR3 is CAISESTVMNTEAFF. The CDR3 nucleotides are TGTGCCATCAGTGAGTCGACGGTAATGAACACTGAAGCTTTCTTT.

The CDR3 DNA reads TGTGCCAGCAGCCAAGAGCGGGGGGGCCCAGATACGCAGTATTTT. It encodes CASSQERGGPDTQYF. The chain carries TRBV4-2 and TRBJ2-3; 9 bases align to TRBD2. CDR3 size: 15 residues. After removal of 0 bases from V and 4 bases from J, the junction contained 2 bases not matched to a gene. Germline V CDR1 and CDR2: LGHNA, YNFKEQ.

The CDR3 is CASNVPRQSGETQYF. CDR3 nucleotides: TGCGCCAGCAATGTCCCCCGGCAGTCGGGAGAGACCCAGTACTTC. The chain has TRBV23-1 and TRBJ2-5, with D uncertain. TRBV23-1 counts as an open reading frame of uncertain function. V was trimmed by 7 bases and J by 4 bases, leaving 19 bases between them. The CDR3 is 15 residues long.

The chain employs TRBV5-1 and TRBJ2-2, with D hard to call. The germline CDR1 and CDR2 sequences are SGHRS and YFSETQ. The V end lost 1 base, the J end lost 6 bases, and 16 bases lay between the germline ends. The CDR3 runs to 16 residues. Written as DNA, the CDR3 is TGCGCCAGCAGCTTGTTGGGTAGGCTTACTCCCGGGGAGCTGTTTTTT. As protein: CASSLLGRLTPGELFF.

The CDR3 bases are TGTGCCAGCAATTCGGGGGCAGGGGACGGCTACACCTTC. Translating gives CASNSGAGDGYTF. The chain has TRBV2 and TRBJ1-2, with a weak D call TRBD1 (6 bases). Trimming shortened V by 7 bases and J by 8 bases, and 17 bases separated the two germline ends. CDR3 size: 13 residues. Germline CDR1 SNHLY, CDR2 FYNNEI.

This clone was counted only a few times. The J gene is TRBJ1-6, the V gene TRBV6-1, with D unresolved. The CDR3 is 15 amino acids. Trimming pared 7 bases from V and 12 bases from J, leaving 22 bases between. The germline V gene encodes CDR1 MNHNS and CDR2 SASEGT. CDR3 amino acids: CASKVLDRGGEPLHF. CDR3 coding DNA: TGTGCCAGCAAAGTCCTGGACCGAGGTGGGGAACCCCTCCACTTT.

V and J are TRBV4-3 and TRBJ2-2, with a weak D call TRBD2 (5 bases). With 0 bases removed from V and 3 bases from J, the gap between germline ends came to 8 bases. CDR3 length: 15 residues. Germline lookup yields CDR1 LGHNA and CDR2 YSLEER. The chain's CDR3 is CASSQEPGDTGELFF. CDR3 nucleotide sequence: TGCGCCAGCAGCCAAGAACCCGGGGACACCGGGGAGCTGTTTTTT.

The rearrangement links TRBV28 to TRBJ2-7; 7 nucleotides line up with TRBD1. CDR3 size: 17 residues. Per the germline V gene, CDR1 is MDHEN and CDR2 is SYDVKM. V shed 6 bases and J 0 bases; nucleotides not matched to a gene: 14. CDR3 protein: CASSPTAGTAHSYEQYF. The CDR3 bases are TGTGCCAGCAGCCCGACAGCCGGGACAGCACACTCCTACGAGCAGTACTTC.

The rearrangement joins TRBV5-1 to TRBJ2-6; D uncertain. The V gene's germline CDR1 is SGHRS and CDR2 YFSETQ. The CDR3 extends over 16 amino acids. Trimming took off 4 bases at V and 2 bases at J, with 13 bases between the two ends. The CDR3 loop is CASSRASATGANVLTF. The CDR3 bases are TGCGCCAGCAGCAGGGCGTCCGCGACTGGGGCCAACGTCCTGACTTTC.

The chain carries TRBV5-4 and TRBJ2-1; the match to TRBD2 covers 9 bases. The CDR3 consists of 17 residues. V dropped 0 bases and J dropped 4; count of bases not matched to a gene: 8. CDR1 is SGHNT and CDR2 is YYREEE in the germline V gene (reference sequence). The CDR3 DNA is TGTGCCAGCAGCTTGGGAAGGGGGGGACTAGCTTACAATGAGCAGTTCTTC. Translation gives CASSLGRGGLAYNEQFF.

V gene TRBV14 combines with J gene TRBJ1-2; D gene uncertain. The CDR3 spans 13 residues. V was cut by 1 base and J by 8 bases, with 11 bases left in between. Germline V gives CDR1 SGHDN, CDR2 FVKESK. CDR3 nucleotides: TGTGCCAGCAGCCAAGTGCCGCAACAGGGCTACACCTTC. This codes for CASSQVPQQGYTF.

The rearrangement joins TRBV19 to TRBJ1-3; 10 nucleotides line up with TRBD1. From germline, CDR1 is LNHDA and CDR2 SQIVND (reference sequence). The CDR3 sequence is 13 residues long. Germline trimming cut 6 bases from V and 7 bases from J; bases unmatched to any gene: 3. DNA of the CDR3: TGTGCCAGTAGGTTGGACAGGGGGAACACCATATATTTT. This codes for CASRLDRGNTIYF.

This clone was found a few times. This chain uses TRBV28 with TRBJ2-3; D is unresolved. The CDR3 loop spans 11 amino acids. Germline assignment: CDR1 MDHEN and CDR2 SYDVKM. The ends were cut back, 6 bases at V and 2 bases at J, with 3 bases in the middle. CDR3 in amino acids: CASRVTDTQYF. CDR3 bases: TGTGCCAGCAGGGTCACAGATACGCAGTATTTT.

V usage is TRBV2 and J usage is TRBJ2-1; 11 bases are a match to TRBD2. The germline V gene has CDR1 SNHLY and CDR2 FYNNEI. This CDR3 has 15 residues. The V segment lost 4 bases and the J segment 6 bases; nucleotides outside the gene matches: 5. The CDR3 coding sequence is TGTGCCAGCAGTGGGGCTAGCGGGGGGCCCAATGAGCAGTTCTTC. Amino acids: CASSGASGGPNEQFF.

The chain joins TRBV6-5 to TRBJ2-1, with 9 positions matching TRBD1. CDR3 length: 15 amino acids. V was pared by 6 bases and J by 6 bases, with 9 bases of the junction left unmatched. Germline V gene lookup returns CDR1 MNHEY and CDR2 SVGAGI. This CDR3 reads CASSPGTGWPNEQFF. CDR3 sequence (DNA): TGTGCCAGCAGCCCCGGGACAGGGTGGCCCAATGAGCAGTTCTTC.

This sequence joins TRBV12-5 and TRBJ2-1; no clear D gene. V was shortened by 7 bases and J by 0 bases, with 13 bases between the two germline ends. The CDR3 is 15 residues long. Germline values: CDR1 LGHNT, CDR2 FRNRAP. CDR3 coding DNA: TGTGCTAGTGCCCCGACGGAAAGCTCCTACAATGAGCAGTTCTTC. This gives the protein CASAPTESSYNEQFF.

The V call is TRBV11-2, the J call TRBJ2-3; D possibly corresponds to TRBD2 (7 bases). This CDR3 is 15 amino acids long. Germline CDR1 SGHAT, CDR2 FQNNGV. Trimming removed 6 bases from V and 7 bases from J, with 20 bases in between. The CDR3 DNA reads TGTGCCAGCAGTCTAATAACGGGGGGCAGAAATACGCAGTATTTT. This sequence encodes CASSLITGGRNTQYF.

V and J are TRBV5-1 and TRBJ2-2; 7 nucleotides agree with TRBD1. CDR1 and CDR2 (germline): SGHRS, YFSETQ. The CDR3 consists of 15 residues. V lost 0 bases and J lost 3; bases outside the gene matches: 2. In DNA form, the CDR3 reads TGCGCCAGCAGCTTGGCAGACAGGGACACCGGGGAGCTGTTTTTT. This encodes CASSLADRDTGELFF.

The chain links TRBV9 to TRBJ1-2; possibly TRBD1 for D (5 bases). The germline V gene encodes CDR1 SGDLS and CDR2 YYNGEE. V shed 0 bases and J shed 5 bases, with 11 bases lying between them. The length of the CDR3 is 14 residues. CDR3 DNA sequence: TGTGCCAGCAGCGTAGGAGGACAACAATATGGCTACACCTTC. It translates to CASSVGGQQYGYTF.

In nucleotides, the CDR3 is TGTGCCAGCACCCCCACGCTGGGGCGTTCCTACGAGCAGTACTTC. Protein: CASTPTLGRSYEQYF. The V gene is TRBV2, the J gene TRBJ2-7; weak D call: TRBD1 (5 bases). The CDR3 consists of 15 residues. Per the germline V gene, CDR1 is SNHLY and CDR2 is FYNNEI. V dropped 7 bases and J dropped 1 base, with 17 bases sitting between them.